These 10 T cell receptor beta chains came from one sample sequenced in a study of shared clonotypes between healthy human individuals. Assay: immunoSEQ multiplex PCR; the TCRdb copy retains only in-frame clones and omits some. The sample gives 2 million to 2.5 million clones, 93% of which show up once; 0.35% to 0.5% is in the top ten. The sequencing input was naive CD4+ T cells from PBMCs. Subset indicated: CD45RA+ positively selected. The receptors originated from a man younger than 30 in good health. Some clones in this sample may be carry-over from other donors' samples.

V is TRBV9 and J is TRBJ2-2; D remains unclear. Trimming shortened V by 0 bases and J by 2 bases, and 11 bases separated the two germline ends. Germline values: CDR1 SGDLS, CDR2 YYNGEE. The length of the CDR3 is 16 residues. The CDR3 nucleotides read TGTGCCAGCAGCGTAGAGGGTAGTGTAAACACCGGGGAGCTGTTTTTT. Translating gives CASSVEGSVNTGELFF.

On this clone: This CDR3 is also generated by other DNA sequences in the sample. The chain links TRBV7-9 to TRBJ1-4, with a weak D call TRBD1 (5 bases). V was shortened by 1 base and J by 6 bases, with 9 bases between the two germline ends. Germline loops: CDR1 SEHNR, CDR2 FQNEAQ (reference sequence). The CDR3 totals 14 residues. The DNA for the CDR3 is TGTGCCAGCAGCTTAGGTGGGGCTGATGAAAAACTGTTTTTT. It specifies CASSLGGADEKLFF.

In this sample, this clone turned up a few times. The CDR3 DNA reads TGTGCCAGCAGTGCGGGTCAGCCCCAGCATTTT. Its protein is CASSAGQPQHF. J is TRBJ1-5 and V is TRBV25-1; D call uncertain. In germline, CDR1 is MGHDK, CDR2 SYGVNS. The CDR3 has 11 residues. Trimming cost V 4 bases and J 6 bases, with 4 bases left between them.

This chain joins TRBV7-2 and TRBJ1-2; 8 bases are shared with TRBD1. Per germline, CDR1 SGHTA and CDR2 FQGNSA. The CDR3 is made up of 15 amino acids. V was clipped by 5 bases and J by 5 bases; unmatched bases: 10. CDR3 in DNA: TGTGCCAGCAGCCCAGACAGGGGTGGTTTTTATGGCTACACCTTC. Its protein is CASSPDRGGFYGYTF.

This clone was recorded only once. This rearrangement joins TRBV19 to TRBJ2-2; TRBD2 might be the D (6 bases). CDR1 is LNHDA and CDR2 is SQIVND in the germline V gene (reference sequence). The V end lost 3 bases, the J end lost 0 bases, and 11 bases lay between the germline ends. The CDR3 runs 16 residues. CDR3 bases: TGTGCCAGTAGTATTCTAGCGCGCGCGAACACCGGGGAGCTGTTTTTT. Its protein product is CASSILARANTGELFF.

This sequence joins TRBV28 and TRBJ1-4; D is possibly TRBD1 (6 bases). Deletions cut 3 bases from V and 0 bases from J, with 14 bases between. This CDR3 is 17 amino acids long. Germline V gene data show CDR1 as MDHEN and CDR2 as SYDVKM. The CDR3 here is CASSFYKSGATNEKLFF. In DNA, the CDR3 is TGTGCCAGCAGTTTTTATAAATCAGGGGCAACTAATGAAAAACTGTTTTTT. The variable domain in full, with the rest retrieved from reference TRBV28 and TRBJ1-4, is DVKVTQSSRYLVKRTGEKVFLECVQDMDHENMFWYRQDPGLGLRLIYFSYDVKMKEKGDIPEGYSVSREKKERFSLILESASTNQTSMYLCASSFYKSGATNEKLFFGSGTQLSVL.

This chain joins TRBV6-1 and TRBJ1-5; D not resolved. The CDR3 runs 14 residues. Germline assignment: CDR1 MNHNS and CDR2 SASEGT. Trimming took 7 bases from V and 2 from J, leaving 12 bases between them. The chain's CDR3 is CASTRARGNQPQHF. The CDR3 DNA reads TGTGCCAGCACCCGGGCCCGGGGCAATCAGCCCCAGCATTTT.

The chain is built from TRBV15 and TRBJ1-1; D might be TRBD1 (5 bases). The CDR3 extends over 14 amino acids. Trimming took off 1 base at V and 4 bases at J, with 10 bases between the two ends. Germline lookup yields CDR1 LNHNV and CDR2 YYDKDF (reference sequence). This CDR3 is CATSRGGFPTEAFF. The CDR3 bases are TGTGCCACCAGCAGAGGGGGGTTCCCCACTGAAGCTTTCTTT.

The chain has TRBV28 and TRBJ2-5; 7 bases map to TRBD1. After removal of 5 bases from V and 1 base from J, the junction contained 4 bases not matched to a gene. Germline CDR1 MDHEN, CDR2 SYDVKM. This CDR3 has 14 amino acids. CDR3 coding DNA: TGTGCCAGCAGTGGTGGGACAGTCCAAGAGACCCAGTACTTC. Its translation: CASSGGTVQETQYF. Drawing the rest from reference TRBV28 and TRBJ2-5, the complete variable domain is DVKVTQSSRYLVKRTGEKVFLECVQDMDHENMFWYRQDPGLGLRLIYFSYDVKMKEKGDIPEGYSVSREKKERFSLILESASTNQTSMYLCASSGGTVQETQYFGPGTRLLVL.

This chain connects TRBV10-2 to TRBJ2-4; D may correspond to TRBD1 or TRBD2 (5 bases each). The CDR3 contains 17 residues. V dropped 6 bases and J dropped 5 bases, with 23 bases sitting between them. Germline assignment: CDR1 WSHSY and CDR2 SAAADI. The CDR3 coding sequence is TGCGCCAGCAGCGCACCTAGCCTTTCCGGGACGGAAAACATTCAGTACTTC. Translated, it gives CASSAPSLSGTENIQYF.